This T cell receptor (beta chain) was obtained from a study of blood T cell repertoires in COVID-19. CDR3 size: 12 residues. Looked up from germline, CDR1 is MNHEY and CDR2 is SMNVEV (reference sequence). Trimming took 4 bases from V and 1 from J, leaving 4 bases between them. Profiled with immunoSEQ multiplex PCR; TCRdb holds only in-frame clones, not every one. Among roughly 100,000 clones listed, around 87% were seen once. This receptor was identified in a human donor in a cohort sampled during active COVID-19. This sequence joins TRBV27 and TRBJ1-1; D call uncertain. The sequenced sample was peripheral blood. CDR3 nucleotide sequence: TGTGCCAGCAGTTCGTCGAACACTGAAGCTTTCTTT. This sequence encodes CASSSSNTEAFF.